This is a list of T cell receptor beta chains from one sample in a study of beta chain features in type 1 diabetes. The repertoire was sequenced with immunoSEQ multiplex PCR; TCRdb's copy has only in-frame clones and lacks some. Of some 350,000 clones listed, 9.6% are singletons. Specimen: central memory CD4+ T cells from blood. These receptors were obtained from a young man with type 1 diabetes. CDR3s include the opening cysteine and the closing phenylalanine or tryptophan. Fields, in order: D gene, clone size, J gene, V gene, CDR3 protein, CDR3 DNA. A D gene is named only where the DNA matches it firmly. Rows may omit the clone size; those that give it use once, few, many or a size class.

d_call: NA
clone_size: NA
j_call: TRBJ2-1
v_call: TRBV28
cdr3_aa: CASSPRTLALQFF
cdr3_nt: TGTGCCAGCAGCCCGAGGACCCTAGCCCTCCAGTTCTTC

d_call: NA
clone_size: few
j_call: TRBJ1-1
v_call: TRBV2
cdr3_aa: CASRFDWGNTEAFF
cdr3_nt: TGTGCCAGCAGGTTCGACTGGGGGAACACTGAAGCTTTCTTT

d_call: NA
clone_size: NA
j_call: TRBJ1-5
v_call: TRBV6-1
cdr3_aa: CASSSYKNQPQHF
cdr3_nt: TGTGCCAGCAGTTCCTACAAGAATCAGCCCCAGCATTTT

d_call: TRBD1
clone_size: NA
j_call: TRBJ2-7
v_call: TRBV19
cdr3_aa: CASSIDSDTGGAEQYF
cdr3_nt: TGTGCCAGTAGTATAGATAGCGACACAGGGGGCGCCGAGCAGTACTTC

d_call: TRBD2
clone_size: NA
j_call: TRBJ2-3
v_call: TRBV27
cdr3_aa: CASSLASGRGTDTQYF
cdr3_nt: TGTGCCAGCAGTTTAGCCAGCGGGAGGGGCACAGATACGCAGTATTTT

d_call: NA
clone_size: NA
j_call: TRBJ1-5
v_call: TRBV18
cdr3_aa: CASSPSGHRDQPQHF
cdr3_nt: TGTGCCAGCTCACCAAGCGGACACCGAGATCAGCCCCAGCATTTT

d_call: NA
clone_size: NA
j_call: TRBJ1-5
v_call: TRBV6-1
cdr3_aa: CASSQSQYSNQPQHF
cdr3_nt: TGTGCCAGCAGTCAATCCCAGTATAGCAATCAGCCCCAGCATTTT

d_call: TRBD1
clone_size: few
j_call: TRBJ1-1
v_call: TRBV2
cdr3_aa: CASSEAPGQTEAFF
cdr3_nt: TGTGCCAGCAGTGAAGCACCGGGACAGACTGAAGCTTTCTTT

d_call: NA
clone_size: NA
j_call: TRBJ1-4
v_call: TRBV1
cdr3_aa: CTSSQDPPNTGTNEKLFF
cdr3_nt: TGCACCAGCAGCCAAGATCCCCCTAATACCGGAACTAATGAAAAACTGTTTTTT

d_call: NA
clone_size: NA
j_call: TRBJ2-7
v_call: TRBV10-2
cdr3_aa: CASSQWNEQYF
cdr3_nt: TGCGCCAGCAGCCAGTGGAACGAGCAGTACTTC

d_call: NA
clone_size: few
j_call: TRBJ1-4
v_call: TRBV7-6
cdr3_aa: CASGRGGGGEKLFF
cdr3_nt: TGTGCCAGCGGACGAGGGGGAGGCGGTGAAAAACTGTTTTTT

d_call: TRBD1
clone_size: NA
j_call: TRBJ1-1
v_call: TRBV7-3
cdr3_aa: CASSPDRDRETEAFF
cdr3_nt: TGTGCCAGCAGCCCAGACCGGGACAGGGAGACTGAAGCTTTCTTT

d_call: NA
clone_size: NA
j_call: TRBJ2-5
v_call: TRBV6-1
cdr3_aa: CASSGGKGYQETQYF
cdr3_nt: TGTGCCAGCAGTGGGGGAAAGGGATACCAAGAGACCCAGTACTTC

d_call: NA
clone_size: many
j_call: TRBJ2-6
v_call: TRBV7-2
cdr3_aa: CASSGAGLVGANVLTF
cdr3_nt: TGTGCCAGCAGCGGGGCAGGGCTGGTGGGGGCCAACGTCCTGACTTTC

d_call: NA
clone_size: NA
j_call: TRBJ2-3
v_call: TRBV2
cdr3_aa: CASSFSSTDTQYF
cdr3_nt: TGTGCCAGCAGTTTTAGTTCCACAGATACGCAGTATTTT

d_call: NA
clone_size: few
j_call: TRBJ1-4
v_call: TRBV30
cdr3_aa: CAWRGGGQPNEKLFF
cdr3_nt: TGTGCCTGGAGGGGGGGAGGACAGCCTAATGAAAAACTGTTTTTT

d_call: NA
clone_size: NA
j_call: TRBJ2-1
v_call: TRBV29-1
cdr3_aa: CSGTYNEQFF
cdr3_nt: TGCAGCGGGACCTACAATGAGCAGTTCTTC

d_call: NA
clone_size: NA
j_call: TRBJ2-7
v_call: TRBV7-6
cdr3_aa: CASSLDGGTSYEQYF
cdr3_nt: TGTGCCAGCAGCTTAGATGGCGGGACCTCCTACGAGCAGTACTTC

d_call: NA
clone_size: many
j_call: TRBJ2-7
v_call: TRBV15
cdr3_aa: CATSRDNGKYEQYF
cdr3_nt: TGTGCCACCAGCAGAGATAACGGGAAATACGAGCAGTACTTC

d_call: TRBD1
clone_size: many
j_call: TRBJ1-2
v_call: TRBV28
cdr3_aa: CASSLSGGGYTF
cdr3_nt: TGTGCCAGCAGTTTATCAGGGGGAGGCTACACCTTC

d_call: TRBD2
clone_size: many
j_call: TRBJ2-7
v_call: TRBV7-2
cdr3_aa: CASSDRTRQYF
cdr3_nt: TGTGCCAGCAGCGACCGGACTAGGCAGTACTTC

d_call: NA
clone_size: few
j_call: TRBJ2-3
v_call: TRBV5-6
cdr3_aa: CASSRPSQDTQYF
cdr3_nt: TGTGCCAGCAGCCGGCCCTCCCAAGATACGCAGTATTTT

d_call: NA
clone_size: many
j_call: TRBJ1-2
v_call: TRBV2
cdr3_aa: CASSDQRNYGYTF
cdr3_nt: TGTGCCAGCAGTGATCAACGGAACTATGGCTACACCTTC

d_call: NA
clone_size: many
j_call: TRBJ1-5
v_call: TRBV4-1
cdr3_aa: CASSPQGGGNQPQHF
cdr3_nt: TGCGCCAGCAGCCCACAGGGAGGGGGCAATCAGCCCCAGCATTTT

d_call: TRBD1
clone_size: NA
j_call: TRBJ1-2
v_call: TRBV6-5
cdr3_aa: CASGRGTGYDGYTF
cdr3_nt: TGTGCCAGCGGCCGGGGGACAGGGTATGATGGCTACACCTTC

d_call: NA
clone_size: NA
j_call: TRBJ2-1
v_call: TRBV5-1
cdr3_aa: CASSSRAGPLIVYNEQFF
cdr3_nt: TGCGCCAGCAGTTCTCGCGCGGGACCCCTCATCGTATACAATGAGCAGTTCTTC

d_call: NA
clone_size: many
j_call: TRBJ1-5
v_call: TRBV29-1
cdr3_aa: CSVALSGGNQPQHF
cdr3_nt: TGCAGCGTTGCTTTGTCTGGGGGCAATCAGCCCCAGCATTTT

d_call: NA
clone_size: few
j_call: TRBJ2-1
v_call: TRBV7-2
cdr3_aa: CASSRAYNEQFF
cdr3_nt: TGTGCCAGCAGCCGGGCGTACAATGAGCAGTTCTTC

d_call: TRBD1
clone_size: many
j_call: TRBJ2-4
v_call: TRBV27
cdr3_aa: CASSLDRAIAKNIQYF
cdr3_nt: TGTGCCAGCAGTCTTGACAGGGCTATAGCCAAAAACATTCAGTACTTC

d_call: TRBD2
clone_size: many
j_call: TRBJ2-1
v_call: TRBV13
cdr3_aa: CASSLGTSGNNEQFF
cdr3_nt: TGTGCCAGCAGCTTAGGGACTAGCGGAAACAATGAGCAGTTCTTC

d_call: TRBD1
clone_size: NA
j_call: TRBJ1-2
v_call: TRBV27
cdr3_aa: CASSSGQDINYGYTF
cdr3_nt: TGTGCCAGCAGTTCAGGACAGGACATTAACTATGGCTACACCTTC

d_call: NA
clone_size: few
j_call: TRBJ2-7
v_call: TRBV7-8
cdr3_aa: CASSSDNSYEQYF
cdr3_nt: TGTGCCAGCAGCTCCGACAACTCCTACGAGCAGTACTTC

d_call: NA
clone_size: few
j_call: TRBJ2-5
v_call: TRBV7-3
cdr3_aa: CASSLLGTERGNQYF
cdr3_nt: TGTGCCAGCAGCTTACTGGGGACTGAGCGCGGGAACCAGTACTTC

d_call: NA
clone_size: NA
j_call: TRBJ2-1
v_call: TRBV7-9
cdr3_aa: CASSFGAVSYNEQFF
cdr3_nt: TGTGCCAGCAGCTTCGGCGCCGTCAGCTACAATGAGCAGTTCTTC

d_call: NA
clone_size: many
j_call: TRBJ1-5
v_call: TRBV4-3
cdr3_aa: CASSQELNQPQHF
cdr3_nt: TGCGCCAGCAGCCAAGAGTTAAATCAGCCCCAGCATTTT

d_call: NA
clone_size: few
j_call: TRBJ2-1
v_call: TRBV28
cdr3_aa: CASSFGGGDEQFF
cdr3_nt: TGTGCCAGCAGTTTCGGAGGGGGCGATGAGCAGTTCTTC

d_call: TRBD1
clone_size: NA
j_call: TRBJ2-1
v_call: TRBV11-2
cdr3_aa: CASRGGQAHYNEQFF
cdr3_nt: TGTGCCAGCAGAGGGGGACAGGCACATTACAATGAGCAGTTCTTC

d_call: NA
clone_size: NA
j_call: TRBJ1-2
v_call: TRBV7-3
cdr3_aa: CASSLGSGYGYTF
cdr3_nt: TGTGCCAGCAGCCTCGGGAGCGGCTATGGCTACACCTTC

d_call: NA
clone_size: few
j_call: TRBJ2-3
v_call: TRBV5-1
cdr3_aa: CASSLALDRDTQYF
cdr3_nt: TGCGCCAGCAGCTTGGCGCTAGATCGAGATACGCAGTATTTT

d_call: NA
clone_size: NA
j_call: TRBJ2-4
v_call: TRBV25-1
cdr3_aa: CASRGPQAKNIQYF
cdr3_nt: TGTGCCAGCAGAGGCCCCCAAGCTAAAAACATTCAGTACTTC

d_call: TRBD1
clone_size: NA
j_call: TRBJ2-1
v_call: TRBV5-1
cdr3_aa: CASSGGGQGGPYNEQFF
cdr3_nt: TGCGCCAGCAGCGGGGGCGGACAGGGAGGACCCTACAATGAGCAGTTCTTC

d_call: TRBD2
clone_size: NA
j_call: TRBJ2-2
v_call: TRBV7-3
cdr3_aa: CASSSSGSTGELFF
cdr3_nt: TGTGCCAGCAGTTCGAGCGGGAGCACCGGGGAGCTGTTTTTT